This TCR beta chain was documented in a study of blood T cell repertoires in COVID-19. TCRdb's table, derived via immunoSEQ multiplex PCR, lists solely in-frame clones and lacks some. The repertoire holds about 120,000 clones, about three quarters seen once, with 2% to 2.5% in the top ten. This clone was found a few times. V lost 5 bases and J lost 2, with 10 bases in between. The CDR3 runs to 14 residues. Germline CDR1 MDHEN, CDR2 SYDVKM. The genes are TRBV28 and TRBJ1-5, with a tentative D call TRBD1 (5 bases). This clonotype originated in a woman aged 70-85 years with acute or convalescent COVID-19. Sequencing was carried out using peripheral blood. CDR3 in amino acids: CASSDGHGNQPQHF. The CDR3 DNA sequence: TGTGCCAGCAGTGATGGACATGGCAATCAGCCCCAGCATTTT.